The sequence of this T cell receptor (beta chain) was determined in a study of cytomegalovirus exposure and HLA in healthy donors. With 60 Vbeta and 13 Jbeta primers, the PCR was carried out. Data came from immunoSEQ multiplex PCR; TCRdb stores just in-frame clones and leaves some out. This table has roughly 180,000 clones, roughly 82% appearing once. Trimming shortened V by 4 bases and J by 1 base, and 10 bases separated the two germline ends. This CDR3 is 13 amino acids long. Germline assignment: CDR1 SQVTM and CDR2 ANQGSEA. Sequencing was carried out using PBMCs. The chain has TRBV29-1 and TRBJ1-1; D possibly corresponds to TRBD1 (6 bases). This sequence was found in a man between 35 and 55 years old in good health and CMV-seronegative. CDR3 sequence reads: CSVVDRKNTEAFF. The DNA of the CDR3 is TGCAGCGTTGTAGACAGGAAGAACACTGAAGCTTTCTTT.